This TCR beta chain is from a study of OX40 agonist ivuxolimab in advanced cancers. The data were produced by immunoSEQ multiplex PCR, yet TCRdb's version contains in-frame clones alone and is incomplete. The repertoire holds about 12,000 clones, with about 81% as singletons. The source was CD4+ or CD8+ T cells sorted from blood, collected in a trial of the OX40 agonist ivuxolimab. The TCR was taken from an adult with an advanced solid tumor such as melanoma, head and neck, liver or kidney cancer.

CDR3: CASSPAGSGNTIYF. The DNA of the CDR3 is TGTGCCAGCAGCCCGGCGGGCTCTGGAAACACCATATATTTT. The gene calls are TRBV7-6 and TRBJ1-3, with unresolved D. Germline V CDR1 and CDR2: SGHVS, FNYEAQ. The CDR3 is 14 residues long. Trimming took off 5 bases at V and 0 bases at J, with 8 bases between the two ends.